This T cell receptor (beta chain) originates from a study of OX40 agonist ivuxolimab in advanced cancers. Study-wide context: Clinicians treated patients with ivuxolimab, an agonistic anti-OX40 (CD134) antibody. Eligibility admitted prior anti-PD-1, anti-PD-L1 or anti-CTLA-4 therapy; about 42% had some.

Generated by immunoSEQ multiplex PCR, the TCRdb table keeps only in-frame clones and is missing some. The sample lists around 70,000 clones, roughly 82% seen once, with 1.1% in the top ten. Germline loops: CDR1 SGHTA, CDR2 FQGNSA. The CDR3 loop spans 13 amino acids. Trimming left V 4 bases short and J 7 bases short, with 13 bases between. Material: CD4+ or CD8+ T cells sorted from blood, obtained in a trial of the OX40 agonist ivuxolimab. This chain joins TRBV7-2 and TRBJ1-2; maybe TRBD1 (5 bases). This sequence was found in an adult with an advanced solid tumor such as melanoma, head and neck, liver or kidney cancer. CDR3 DNA sequence: TGTGCCAGCAGCTCCCCGGGGGGTGGTGGCTACACCTTC. It specifies CASSSPGGGGYTF.